What follows are 8 T cell receptor beta chains derived from one specimen sequenced in a study of response to subunit inactivated influenza vaccine. TCRdb called the RT-PCR reads again in MiXCR, with one record for every CDR3 protein. The table shows just under 550,000 distinct CDR3 sequences, with roughly 25% occurring only once. This same sample was also part of a study on T cells expressing NK-cell markers. This second study notes: Production of TCR beta cDNA relied on 5'RACE template switching with UMIs.

The sample consisted of CD4+ T cells sorted from PBMCs, taken 11 to 12 days after vaccination. These receptors all come from a man aged 45-60 years who received an inactivated influenza vaccine.

In its sample, this clonotype was seen a few times. V usage is TRBV4-3 and J usage is TRBJ2-7; a weak D match, TRBD2 (5 bases). CDR3 size: 14 residues. Trimming removed 0 bases at V and 7 bases at J, with 13 bases between. Germline V gene sequence: CDR1 LGHNA, CDR2 YSLEER. The CDR3 reads CASSQDPRSGEQYF. CDR3 coding DNA: TGCGCCAGCAGCCAAGATCCTAGGTCGGGAGAGCAGTACTTC.

The rearrangement uses TRBV12-3 or TRBV12-4 and TRBJ2-7; D might be TRBD2 (6 bases). Trimming removed 6 bases at V and 4 bases at J, with 13 bases between. This CDR3 is built from 13 residues. The CDR3 protein is CASRPGTFYEQYF. In DNA, the CDR3 is TGTGCCAGCAGACCCGGGACTTTTTACGAGCAGTACTTC.

The sample holds a few counts of this clonotype. The rearrangement joins TRBV28 to TRBJ2-5; 15 bases agree with TRBD2. V shed 5 bases and J 2 bases; nucleotides not matched to a gene: 12. CDR1 is MDHEN, CDR2 SYDVKM, per germline. The CDR3 extends over 19 amino acids. CDR3 loop: CASSLARTSGRVRQETQYF. For the CDR3, the DNA is TGTGCCAGCAGTCTCGCCCGGACTAGCGGGAGGGTGAGGCAAGAGACCCAGTACTTC.

The rearrangement uses TRBV5-1 and TRBJ2-7; the D is unclear. Germline V CDR1 and CDR2: SGHRS, YFSETQ. CDR3 size: 17 residues. Between the trimmed V and J ends, which lost 1 base and 3 bases, there was a span of 20 bases. CDR3 protein: CASSLKASLSDHYEQYF. The DNA of the CDR3 is TGCGCCAGCAGCTTGAAGGCAAGCCTTTCGGACCACTACGAGCAGTACTTC. Together with reference TRBV5-1 and TRBJ2-7, the CDR3 gives the full variable domain: KAGVTQTPRYLIKTRGQQVTLSCSPISGHRSVSWYQQTPGQGLQFLFEYFSETQRNKGNFPGRFSGRQFSNSRSEMNVSTLELGDSALYLCASSLKASLSDHYEQYFGPGTRLTVT.

The J gene is TRBJ2-5, the V gene TRBV10-3; D is perhaps TRBD1 (6 bases). The germline V and J ends were trimmed by 10 bases and 3 bases, with 18 bases remaining between them. This CDR3 has 14 amino acids. Germline V gene lookup returns CDR1 ENHRY and CDR2 SYGVKD. CDR3 sequence: CATGSGTRKETQYF. The CDR3 DNA is TGTGCCACCGGTTCGGGGACACGAAAAGAGACCCAGTACTTC.

The chain combines TRBV20-1 with TRBJ2-1, with D tentatively TRBD1 or TRBD2 (7 bases each). Germline V gene lookup returns CDR1 DFQATT and CDR2 SNEGSKA (reference sequence). CDR3 length: 16 residues. Trimming removed 0 bases at V and 1 base at J, with 13 bases between. Here the CDR3 reads CSARDPGGGSYNEQFF. CDR3 in DNA: TGCAGTGCTAGAGACCCAGGGGGGGGGTCCTACAATGAGCAGTTCTTC.

V gene TRBV7-9 combines with J gene TRBJ1-5; the D gene is possibly TRBD1 (6 bases). The V gene's germline CDR1 is SEHNR and CDR2 FQNEAQ (reference sequence). The germline V and J ends were trimmed by 10 bases and 0 bases, with 13 bases remaining between them. This CDR3 is 14 amino acids long. CDR3: CATGGGASNQPQHF. The CDR3, as DNA: TGTGCCACTGGCGGGGGGGCTAGCAATCAGCCCCAGCATTTT.

The genes are TRBV7-8 and TRBJ2-5, with 7 bases that match TRBD2. The CDR3 is 17 amino acids. The germline V gene has CDR1 SGHVS and CDR2 FQNEAQ. V gave up 1 base and J gave up 7 bases; unmatched junction bases: 15. The CDR3 DNA reads as TGTGCCAGCAGCTTAGTAAGGTCGGCAAGCGGGAAGGTGACCCAGTACTTC. This encodes CASSLVRSASGKVTQYF. Using reference TRBV7-8 and TRBJ2-5 for the parts outside the CDR3, the full variable domain is GAGVSQSPRYKVAKRGQDVALRCDPISGHVSLFWYQQALGQGPEFLTYFQNEAQLDKSGLPSDRFFAERPEGSVSTLKIQRTQQEDSAVYLCASSLVRSASGKVTQYFGPGTRLLVL.